This TCR beta chain came from a study of blood T cell repertoires in COVID-19. Study summary: There were acute and convalescent COVID-19 samples, and they came from the United States, Italy and Spain. Nucleic acid was either cDNA or gDNA, and it came from T cells, B-cell-depleted T cells, or PBMCs.

This CDR3 region has 15 residues. In germline, CDR1 is KGHDR, CDR2 SFDVKD. V was pared by 3 bases and J by 5 bases, with 13 bases between. In the original analysis: Reference gene primer amplification gave estimated nucleated cell counts. Profiling relied on immunoSEQ multiplex PCR, and the TCRdb table lists in-frame clones only, not all of them. V, J and clone size reflect that table, while D and trimming were determined from the DNA. The sample carries roughly 200,000 clones, more than 75% recorded once. Material: peripheral blood. The chain has TRBV24-1 and TRBJ2-1; D is unresolved. This receptor was identified in a man in his sixties who had recovered from COVID-19. This CDR3 reads CATSDAGSYNNEQFF. Here the CDR3 DNA reads TGTGCCACCAGTGATGCCGGGTCATACAACAATGAGCAGTTCTTC.